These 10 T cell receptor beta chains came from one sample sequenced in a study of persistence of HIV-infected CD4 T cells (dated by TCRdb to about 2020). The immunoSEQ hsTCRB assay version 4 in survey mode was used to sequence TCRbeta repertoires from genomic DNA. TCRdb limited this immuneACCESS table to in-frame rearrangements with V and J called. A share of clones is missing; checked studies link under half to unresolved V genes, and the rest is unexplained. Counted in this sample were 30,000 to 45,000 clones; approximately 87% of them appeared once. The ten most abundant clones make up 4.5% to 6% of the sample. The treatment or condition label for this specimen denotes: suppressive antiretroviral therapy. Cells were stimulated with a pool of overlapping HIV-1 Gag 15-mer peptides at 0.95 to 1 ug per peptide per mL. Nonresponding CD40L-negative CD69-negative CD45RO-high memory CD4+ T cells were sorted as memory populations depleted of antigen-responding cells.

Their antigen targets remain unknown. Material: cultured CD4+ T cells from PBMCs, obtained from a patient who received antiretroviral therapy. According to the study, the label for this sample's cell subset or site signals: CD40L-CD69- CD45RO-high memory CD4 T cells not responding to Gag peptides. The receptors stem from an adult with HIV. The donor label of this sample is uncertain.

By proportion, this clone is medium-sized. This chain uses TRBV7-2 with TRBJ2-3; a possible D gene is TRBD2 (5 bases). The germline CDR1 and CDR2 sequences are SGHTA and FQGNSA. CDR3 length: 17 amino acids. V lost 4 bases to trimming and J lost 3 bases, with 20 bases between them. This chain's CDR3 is CASSSLAGGWGTDTQYF. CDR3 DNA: TGTGCCAGCAGCTCCCTTGCGGGCGGGTGGGGAACAGATACGCAGTATTTT.

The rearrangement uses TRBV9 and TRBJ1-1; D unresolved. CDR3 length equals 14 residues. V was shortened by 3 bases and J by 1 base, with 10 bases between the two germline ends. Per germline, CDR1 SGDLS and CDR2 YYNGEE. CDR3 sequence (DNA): TGTGCCAGCAGCGGTGGTCCCCCGAACACTGAAGCTTTCTTT. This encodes CASSGGPPNTEAFF.

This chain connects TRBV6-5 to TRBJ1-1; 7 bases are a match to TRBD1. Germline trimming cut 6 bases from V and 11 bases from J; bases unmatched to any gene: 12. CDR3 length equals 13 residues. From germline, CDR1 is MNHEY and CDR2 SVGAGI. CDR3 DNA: TGTGCCAGCAGGAAGGGGACAGCCCCGGTTGCTTTCTTT. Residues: CASRKGTAPVAFF.

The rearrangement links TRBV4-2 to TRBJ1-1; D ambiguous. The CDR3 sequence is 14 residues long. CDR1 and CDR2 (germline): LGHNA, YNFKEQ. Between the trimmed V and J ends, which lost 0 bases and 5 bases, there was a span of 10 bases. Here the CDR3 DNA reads TGTGCCAGCAGCCAAGATTGGCGGGGAACTGAAGCTTTCTTT. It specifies CASSQDWRGTEAFF.

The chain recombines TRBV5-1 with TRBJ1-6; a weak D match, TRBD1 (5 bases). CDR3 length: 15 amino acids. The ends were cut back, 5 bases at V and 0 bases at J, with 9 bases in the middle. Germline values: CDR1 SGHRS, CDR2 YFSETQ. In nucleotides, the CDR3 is TGCGCCAGCAGTGAGGGGACCTCCTATAATTCACCCCTCCACTTT. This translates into CASSEGTSYNSPLHF.

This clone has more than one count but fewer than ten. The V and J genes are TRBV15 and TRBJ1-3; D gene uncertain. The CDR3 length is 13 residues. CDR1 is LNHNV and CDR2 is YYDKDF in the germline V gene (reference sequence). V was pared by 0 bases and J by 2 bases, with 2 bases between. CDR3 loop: CATSRDPGNTIYF. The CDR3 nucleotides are TGTGCCACCAGCAGAGATCCTGGAAACACCATATATTTT. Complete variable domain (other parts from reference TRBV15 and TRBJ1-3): DAMVIQNPRYQVTQFGKPVTLSCSQTLNHNVMYWYQQKSSQAPKLLFHYYDKDFNNEADTPDNFQSRRPNTSFCFLDIRSPGLGDTAMYLCATSRDPGNTIYFGEGSWLTVV.

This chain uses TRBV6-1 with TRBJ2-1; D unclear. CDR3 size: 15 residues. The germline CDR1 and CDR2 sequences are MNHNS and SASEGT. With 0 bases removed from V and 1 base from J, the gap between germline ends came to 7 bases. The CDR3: CASSEAGRSYNEQFF. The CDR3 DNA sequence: TGTGCCAGCAGTGAAGCAGGCAGGTCCTACAATGAGCAGTTCTTC.

In nucleotides, the CDR3 is TGTGCCAGCAGCTTAGGCCGGGGGACCGGGGAGCTGTTTTTT. Translating it yields CASSLGRGTGELFF. The chain is built from TRBV7-3 and TRBJ2-2; D might be TRBD2 (6 bases). Germline CDR1 reads SGHTA; CDR2 reads FQGTGA. CDR3 size: 14 residues. V was shortened by 2 bases and J by 5 bases, with 9 bases between the two germline ends.

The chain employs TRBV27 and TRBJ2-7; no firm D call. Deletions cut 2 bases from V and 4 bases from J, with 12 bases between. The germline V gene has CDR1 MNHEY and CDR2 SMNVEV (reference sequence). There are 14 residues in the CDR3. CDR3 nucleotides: TGTGCCAGCAGTTTAAAGGACGGACCTTACGAGCAGTACTTC. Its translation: CASSLKDGPYEQYF.

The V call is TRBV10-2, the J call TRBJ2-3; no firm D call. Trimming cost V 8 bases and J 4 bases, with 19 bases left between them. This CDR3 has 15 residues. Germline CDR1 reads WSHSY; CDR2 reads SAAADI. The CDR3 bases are TGCGCCAGCTCTCAGGACGCGAGATTTGCAGATACGCAGTATTTT. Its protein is CASSQDARFADTQYF.